The rows below give T cell receptor beta chains drawn from one sample of a study of long-term antiretroviral therapy in people with HIV. Sequenced by immunoSEQ multiplex PCR; TCRdb stores in-frame clones only, minus some. This repertoire shows over 35,000 clones, 80% found once; its top ten account for about 5.8%. This specimen was unsorted PBMCs, taken 3.4 years after starting antiretroviral therapy. These receptor sequences come from a man aged 30-40 years with HIV. The CDR3 runs from the conserved cysteine through the conserved F or W. D genes are given only for firm matches. Clone size appears in some rows only: once, few, many, or a class for an expanded clone.

DNA	CDR3	D	V	size	J
TGTGCCAGCAGTTACTGGGATGGCGAGCAGTACTTC	CASSYWDGEQYF	NA	TRBV6-5	NA	TRBJ2-7
TGTGCCAGCAGGCCTGTGAGCTCCTACGAGCAGTACTTC	CASRPVSSYEQYF	NA	TRBV27	NA	TRBJ2-7
TGTGCCATCAGTGAGTCGAAAGGGCCCCAGAAAGGCTACACCTTC	CAISESKGPQKGYTF	NA	TRBV10-3	NA	TRBJ1-2
TGTGCCAGCAGCGCGGGCATCAATGAGCAGTTCTTC	CASSAGINEQFF	NA	TRBV9	few	TRBJ2-1
TGTGCCAGTAGTATAGGACAGGCTAGCCATCAGCCCCAGCATTTT	CASSIGQASHQPQHF	NA	TRBV19	NA	TRBJ1-5
TGCGCCAGCAGTGCGGCAGGGGAACAAGAGACCCAGTACTTC	CASSAAGEQETQYF	NA	TRBV10-2	NA	TRBJ2-5
TGCGCCAGCAGCCCGCCGAGGGGGGGGGCTTATGAGCAGTTCTTC	CASSPPRGGAYEQFF	NA	TRBV5-1	NA	TRBJ2-1
TGCGCCAGCAGTCAAGGACAGGGTGGATACGAGCAGTACTTC	CASSQGQGGYEQYF	TRBD1	TRBV5-1	NA	TRBJ2-7
TGTGCCAGCAGCAAAAAACGCCAAACACTAACAGACAATGAGCAGTTCTTC	CASSKKRQTLTDNEQFF	NA	TRBV5-4	once	TRBJ2-1
TGTGCCAGCAGTCCCCGAGGTCCGGGAGCCTCTGGAAACACCATATATTTT	CASSPRGPGASGNTIYF	NA	TRBV27	NA	TRBJ1-3
TGTGCCAGCAGTTCCGTGGGCAATCAGCCCCAGCATTTT	CASSSVGNQPQHF	NA	TRBV27	NA	TRBJ1-5
TGTGCCAGCAGAGACAGGGTGAACTATGGCTACACCTTC	CASRDRVNYGYTF	TRBD1	TRBV27	NA	TRBJ1-2
TGTGCCAGCGGATTTTTGTCGGGTAGCCAAGAGACCCAGTACTTC	CASGFLSGSQETQYF	NA	TRBV27	NA	TRBJ2-5
TGCGCCAGCAGCCAAGATCAGAGGTCAGATACGCAGTATTTT	CASSQDQRSDTQYF	NA	TRBV4-3	once	TRBJ2-3
TGTGCCAGCAGCTTAGACGGGGAGCTGTTTTTT	CASSLDGELFF	NA	TRBV11-3	NA	TRBJ2-2
TGTGCCAGCAGCTCGACAGGGATCCCATACGAGCAGTACTTC	CASSSTGIPYEQYF	TRBD1	TRBV7-9	NA	TRBJ2-7
TGTGCCAGCTCACCAGTCTCCCGGCGGGGCTCCTACGAGCAGTACTTC	CASSPVSRRGSYEQYF	NA	TRBV18	NA	TRBJ2-7
TGTGCCAGCAGTTTGGATGCCGGGACAGAGGTCTACGAGCAGTACTTC	CASSLDAGTEVYEQYF	TRBD1	TRBV27	NA	TRBJ2-7
TGTGCCAGCAGGGGCCGGGACAGGGGAGCCCCCTCCTCGGTCGAGCAGTACTTC	CASRGRDRGAPSSVEQYF	TRBD1	TRBV2	NA	TRBJ2-7
TGTGCCAGCAGCTTTGGGGTGAACACCGGGGAGCTGTTTTTT	CASSFGVNTGELFF	NA	TRBV5-4	NA	TRBJ2-2
TGTGCCAGCAGCGGACTAGCGGGACTGAGCACAGATACGCAGTATTTT	CASSGLAGLSTDTQYF	TRBD2	TRBV5-4	NA	TRBJ2-3
TGTGCCAGCAGTTACCATCCAGGGGGCACTGAAGCTTTCTTT	CASSYHPGGTEAFF	TRBD1	TRBV6-5	few	TRBJ1-1
TGCAGCGTTGAAGATCGAGCGGGAGGAACCTCACAAGAGACCCAGTACTTC	CSVEDRAGGTSQETQYF	TRBD2	TRBV29-1	NA	TRBJ2-5
TGTGCCAGTGCCAGGGGGAAAACCTACGAGCAGTACTTC	CASARGKTYEQYF	TRBD1	TRBV14	NA	TRBJ2-7
TGTGCCAGTAGTATAGATCTGAGGAACACTGAAGCTTTCTTT	CASSIDLRNTEAFF	NA	TRBV19	once	TRBJ1-1
TGTGCCAGCAGTTCCGGGACTAGCGGGATTTGGCAGTACTTC	CASSSGTSGIWQYF	TRBD2	TRBV27	NA	TRBJ2-7
TGTGCCAGTAGTATATCCAGCGGCATGGGGGGCGGGGAGCTGTTTTTT	CASSISSGMGGGELFF	NA	TRBV19	few	TRBJ2-2
TGTGCCAGCAGTGATATAGCGGGAGGGCCCCGCGAGCAGTACTTC	CASSDIAGGPREQYF	TRBD2	TRBV25-1	NA	TRBJ2-7
TGTGCCAGCAGACTAGAGGCCGGGGAGCTGTTTTTT	CASRLEAGELFF	NA	TRBV11-3	NA	TRBJ2-2
TGTGCCAGCCCGACTACGACTAGCACCGGGGAGCTGTTTTTT	CASPTTTSTGELFF	NA	TRBV10-3	NA	TRBJ2-2
TGCAGCGTTGTAACAGGGCCTAACAATGAGCAGTTCTTC	CSVVTGPNNEQFF	NA	TRBV29-1	NA	TRBJ2-1
TGTGCCAGCAGTTCGGCCCGCGTTTTATCCTACAATGAGCAGTTCTTC	CASSSARVLSYNEQFF	NA	TRBV2	NA	TRBJ2-1
TGTGCCAGTAGCGAGCAATGGGACACTGAAGCTTTCTTT	CASSEQWDTEAFF	NA	TRBV19	few	TRBJ1-1
TGTGCCAGCAGCGTCGGACTAGAGCACGAGCAGTACTTC	CASSVGLEHEQYF	TRBD2	TRBV9	NA	TRBJ2-7
TGTGCCAGCAGCCTGACGGTACTCTCCGGGACCCAGTACTTC	CASSLTVLSGTQYF	NA	TRBV9	NA	TRBJ2-5
TGCGCCAGCAGCGGAGGGACTAGCGTCTCCGGGGAGCTGTTTTTT	CASSGGTSVSGELFF	TRBD2	TRBV5-1	once	TRBJ2-2
TGCAGCGTAAGCGGCACAGATACGCAGTATTTT	CSVSGTDTQYF	NA	TRBV29-1	NA	TRBJ2-3
TGTGCCAGCAGCTTTTCCGAGGTTCTTAACAGGGGCTACACCTTC	CASSFSEVLNRGYTF	NA	TRBV7-9	NA	TRBJ1-2
TGTGCCAGCAGCAAAACTAGCGCGAACACCGGGGAGCTGTTTTTT	CASSKTSANTGELFF	TRBD2	TRBV7-6	NA	TRBJ2-2
TGTGCCAGCAGCTTGACGGGCGGGAGTGGCTACGAGCAGTACTTC	CASSLTGGSGYEQYF	TRBD2	TRBV7-8	NA	TRBJ2-7
TGTGCCAGCACGCGGTTGAGAAAGGGAGCGAACACCGGGGAGCTGTTTTTT	CASTRLRKGANTGELFF	NA	TRBV2	NA	TRBJ2-2
TGTGCCAGCAGCTTGGCGTCAGTAAGCTCCTACGAGCAGTACTTC	CASSLASVSSYEQYF	NA	TRBV5-4	NA	TRBJ2-7
TGTGCCAGCAGCTCGGGACAGGGGGCCCAGCCCCAGCATTTT	CASSSGQGAQPQHF	TRBD1	TRBV5-4	NA	TRBJ1-5
TGTGCCAGCAGCACCCGGAGTAATGAAAAACTGTTTTTT	CASSTRSNEKLFF	NA	TRBV13	NA	TRBJ1-4
TGTGCCAGCGACAGGGGCCGTTCAAAGTATCAGCCCCAGCATTTT	CASDRGRSKYQPQHF	TRBD1	TRBV2	once	TRBJ1-5
TGTGCCAGCGGGGTCCCTCCCCATCAGCCCCAGCATTTT	CASGVPPHQPQHF	NA	TRBV6-5	NA	TRBJ1-5
TGTGCCACCAGCAGATTCCTCACGGGGAGATGGAGAACGCAGTATTTT	CATSRFLTGRWRTQYF	NA	TRBV15	NA	TRBJ2-3
TGTGCCAGCAGCTTAACAGATACGCAGTATTTT	CASSLTDTQYF	NA	TRBV7-3	NA	TRBJ2-3
TGTGCCAGCAGTGAACTCCCAGGGGGAGGGACTGAAGCTTTCTTT	CASSELPGGGTEAFF	TRBD1	TRBV6-1	NA	TRBJ1-1
TGTGCCAGCAGGTCGACAGTGGGAGAGACCCAGTACTTC	CASRSTVGETQYF	NA	TRBV28	NA	TRBJ2-5
TGTGCCAGCAGTTCCTTAGCGGGAGAGCTGGAGACCCAGTACTTC	CASSSLAGELETQYF	TRBD2	TRBV28	NA	TRBJ2-5
TGTGCCAGTAGTACCCGACAGGGTTTTAGCAATCAGCCCCAGCATTTT	CASSTRQGFSNQPQHF	TRBD1	TRBV19	once	TRBJ1-5
TGTGCCAGCAGCCCGGCTGGGCGGGAACTGTTTTTT	CASSPAGRELFF	NA	TRBV5-6	NA	TRBJ1-4
TGTGCCAGTAGTATCCCATCTGGGGCCAACGTCCTGACTTTC	CASSIPSGANVLTF	NA	TRBV19	NA	TRBJ2-6
TGTGCCAGCAGTTTAGCCGACGCGCAGTATTTT	CASSLADAQYF	NA	TRBV28	NA	TRBJ2-3
TGTGCCAGCAGTGGCGGGAGCACCGTGTACGAGCAGTACTTC	CASSGGSTVYEQYF	TRBD2	TRBV6-6	NA	TRBJ2-7